This T cell receptor (beta chain) was recovered during a study of molecular identifiers for immune sequencing clone quantification. There are a few counts of this clonotype. The antigen is unknown. Germline CDR1 is PRHDT and CDR2 is FYEKMQ (reference sequence). After removal of 6 bases from V and 1 base from J, the junction contained 4 bases not matched to a gene. The length of the CDR3 is 15 residues. The study, taken as a whole, reports: Barcodes shared by identical TCR molecules could lead to underestimated sizes of highly expanded clones.

Methods described previously were used for bulk TCR libraries, and listed TCR primers were applied. TCRdb fed the PCR reads into MiXCR, producing one record per CDR3 protein. This sample has 85,000 to 100,000 distinct CDR3 sequences, with less than 25% found just once. Sequencing was done on a sample of naive CD8+ T cells from blood, with Jurkat cell RNA spiked in. The subset denotes: FACS-sorted CD8+CD4-CCR7+CD45RA+ naive T cells. The chain couples TRBV13 to TRBJ1-1, with TRBD1 matching 11 bases. The sequence was collected from a human donor in good health. Some libraries in this study had Jurkat cell RNA spiked in. The CDR3: CASSSGTGGNTEAFF. The CDR3 nucleotides are TGTGCCAGCAGTTCCGGGACAGGGGGGAACACTGAAGCTTTCTTT. The variable domain in full, with the rest retrieved from reference TRBV13 and TRBJ1-1, is AAGVIQSPRHLIKEKRETATLKCYPIPRHDTVYWYQQGPGQDPQFLISFYEKMQSDKGSIPDRFSAQQFSDYHSELNMSSLELGDSALYFCASSSGTGGNTEAFFGQGTRLTVV.